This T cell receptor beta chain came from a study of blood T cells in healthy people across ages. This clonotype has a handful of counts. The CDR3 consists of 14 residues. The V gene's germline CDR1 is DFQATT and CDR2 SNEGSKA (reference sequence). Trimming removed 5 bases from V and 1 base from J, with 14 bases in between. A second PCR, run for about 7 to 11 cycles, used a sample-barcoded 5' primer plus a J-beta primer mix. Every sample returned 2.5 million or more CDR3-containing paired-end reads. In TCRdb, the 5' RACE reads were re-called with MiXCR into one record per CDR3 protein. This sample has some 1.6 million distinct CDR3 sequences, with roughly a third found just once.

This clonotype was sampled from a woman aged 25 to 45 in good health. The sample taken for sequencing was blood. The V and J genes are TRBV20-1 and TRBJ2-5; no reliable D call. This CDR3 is CSARFLETQETQYF. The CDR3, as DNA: TGCAGTGCTCGATTCTTAGAGACCCAAGAGACCCAGTACTTC.